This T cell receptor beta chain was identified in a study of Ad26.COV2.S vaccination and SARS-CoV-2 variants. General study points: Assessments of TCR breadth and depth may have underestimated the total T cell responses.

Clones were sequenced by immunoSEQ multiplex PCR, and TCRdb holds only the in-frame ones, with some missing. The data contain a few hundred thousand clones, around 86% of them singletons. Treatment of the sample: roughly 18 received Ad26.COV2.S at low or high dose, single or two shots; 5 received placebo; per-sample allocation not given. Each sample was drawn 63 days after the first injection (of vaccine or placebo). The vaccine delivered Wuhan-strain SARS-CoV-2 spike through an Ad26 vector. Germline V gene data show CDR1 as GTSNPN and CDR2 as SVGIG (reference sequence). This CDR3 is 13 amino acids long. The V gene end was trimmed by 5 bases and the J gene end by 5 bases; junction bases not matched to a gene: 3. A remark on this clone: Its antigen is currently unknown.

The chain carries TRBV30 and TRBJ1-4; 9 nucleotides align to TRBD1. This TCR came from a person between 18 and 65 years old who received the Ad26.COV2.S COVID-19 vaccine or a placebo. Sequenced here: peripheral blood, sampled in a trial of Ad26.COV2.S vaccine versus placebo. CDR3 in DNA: TGTGCCTGGGGGACAGGGATAAATGAAAAACTGTTTTTT. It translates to CAWGTGINEKLFF.